This TCR beta chain was obtained from a study of blood T cell repertoires in COVID-19. Study at large: The samples span acute and convalescent COVID-19 from the United States, Italy and Spain. PBMCs, B-cell-depleted T cells, or T cells were the source of the cDNA or gDNA that made up the material.

In the original workflow: Estimated nucleated cell counts came from reference gene primer amplification. Some clones are missing from TCRdb's copy, which holds only in-frame ones; the method was immunoSEQ multiplex PCR. The V and J calls and clone size were taken over from that table, and D and trimming were inferred from the DNA. The table records roughly 200,000 clones, 80% to 90% of them present only once. The J segment lost 5 bases and the V segment lost 0 bases, leaving 6 bases of the junction unmatched. CDR1 is SGDLS, CDR2 YYNGEE, per germline. CDR3 length equals 15 residues. The origin of this receptor is a man in his sixties with acute or convalescent COVID-19. The source material was peripheral blood. The genes are TRBV9 and TRBJ2-5, with 8 bases identical to TRBD2. CDR3 sequence reads: CASSVEGTGGETQYF. CDR3 DNA sequence: TGTGCCAGCAGCGTAGAAGGGACGGGAGGGGAGACCCAGTACTTC.